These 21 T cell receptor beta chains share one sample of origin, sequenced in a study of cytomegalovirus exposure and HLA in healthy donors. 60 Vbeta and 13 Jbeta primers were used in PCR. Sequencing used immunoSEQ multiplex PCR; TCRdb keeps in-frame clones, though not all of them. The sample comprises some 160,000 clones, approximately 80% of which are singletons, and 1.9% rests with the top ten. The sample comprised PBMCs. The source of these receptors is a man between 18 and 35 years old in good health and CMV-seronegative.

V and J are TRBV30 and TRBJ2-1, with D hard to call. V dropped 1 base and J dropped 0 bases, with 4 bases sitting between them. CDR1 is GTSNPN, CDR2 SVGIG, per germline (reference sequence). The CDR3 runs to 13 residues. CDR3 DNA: TGTGCCTGGAGTGGCGACTCCTACAATGAGCAGTTCTTC. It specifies CAWSGDSYNEQFF.

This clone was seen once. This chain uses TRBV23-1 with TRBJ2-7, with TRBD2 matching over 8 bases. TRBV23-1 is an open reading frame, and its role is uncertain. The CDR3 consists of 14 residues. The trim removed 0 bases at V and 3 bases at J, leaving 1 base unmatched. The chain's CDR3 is CASSQSSGSYEQYF. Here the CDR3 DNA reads TGCGCCAGCAGTCAATCCAGCGGGAGCTACGAGCAGTACTTC.

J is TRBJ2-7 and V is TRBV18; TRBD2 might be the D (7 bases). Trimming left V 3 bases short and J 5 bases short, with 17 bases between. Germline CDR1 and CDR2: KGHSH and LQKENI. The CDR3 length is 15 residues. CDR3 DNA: TGTGCCAGCTCACCTTCGGGGGGCTGGGGGGACGAGCAGTACTTC. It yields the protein CASSPSGGWGDEQYF.

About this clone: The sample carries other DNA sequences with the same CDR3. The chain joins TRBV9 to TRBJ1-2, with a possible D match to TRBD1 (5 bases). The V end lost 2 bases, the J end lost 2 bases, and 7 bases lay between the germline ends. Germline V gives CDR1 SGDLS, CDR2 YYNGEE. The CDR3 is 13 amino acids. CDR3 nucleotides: TGTGCCAGCAGCGTGACAGACAACTATGGCTACACCTTC. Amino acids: CASSVTDNYGYTF.

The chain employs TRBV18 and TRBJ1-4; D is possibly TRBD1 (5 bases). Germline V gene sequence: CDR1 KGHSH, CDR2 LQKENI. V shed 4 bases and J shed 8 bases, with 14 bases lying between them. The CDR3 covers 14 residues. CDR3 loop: CASSLGQGGEKLFF. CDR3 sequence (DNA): TGTGCCAGCTCACTAGGTCAGGGCGGCGAAAAACTGTTTTTT.

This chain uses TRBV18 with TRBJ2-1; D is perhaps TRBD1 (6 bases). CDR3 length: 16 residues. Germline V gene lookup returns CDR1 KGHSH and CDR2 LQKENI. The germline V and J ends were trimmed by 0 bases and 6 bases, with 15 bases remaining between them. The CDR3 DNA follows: TGTGCCAGCTCACCACCGTTCACCACAGGGAGCAATGAGCAGTTCTTC. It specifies CASSPPFTTGSNEQFF.

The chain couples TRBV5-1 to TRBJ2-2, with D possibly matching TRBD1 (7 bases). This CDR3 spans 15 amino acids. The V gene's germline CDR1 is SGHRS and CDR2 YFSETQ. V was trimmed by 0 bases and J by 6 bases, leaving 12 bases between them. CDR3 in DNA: TGCGCCAGCAGCTTGGAAGGGGGGACAGCCGGGGAGCTGTTTTTT. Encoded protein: CASSLEGGTAGELFF.

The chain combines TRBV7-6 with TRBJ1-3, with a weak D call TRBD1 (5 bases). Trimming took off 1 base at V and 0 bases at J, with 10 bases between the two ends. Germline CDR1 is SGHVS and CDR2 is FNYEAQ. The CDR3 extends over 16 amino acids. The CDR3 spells CASSLEGPSSGNTIYF. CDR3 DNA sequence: TGTGCCAGCAGCTTAGAGGGGCCTAGCTCTGGAAACACCATATATTTT.

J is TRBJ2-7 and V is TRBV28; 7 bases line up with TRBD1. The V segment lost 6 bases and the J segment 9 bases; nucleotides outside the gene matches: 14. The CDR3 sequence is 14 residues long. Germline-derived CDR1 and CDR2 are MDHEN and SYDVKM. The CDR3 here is CASRSGTASPLQYF. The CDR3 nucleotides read TGTGCCAGCAGGTCCGGGACAGCCTCGCCTTTGCAGTACTTC. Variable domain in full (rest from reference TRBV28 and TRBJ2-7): DVKVTQSSRYLVKRTGEKVFLECVQDMDHENMFWYRQDPGLGLRLIYFSYDVKMKEKGDIPEGYSVSREKKERFSLILESASTNQTSMYLCASRSGTASPLQYFGPGTRLTVT.

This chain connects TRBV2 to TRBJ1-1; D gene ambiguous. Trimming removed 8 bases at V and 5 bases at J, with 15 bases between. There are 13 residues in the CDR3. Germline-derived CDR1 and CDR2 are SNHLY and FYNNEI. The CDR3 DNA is TGTGCCAGCTACCTACAAACCGGGACTGAAGCTTTCTTT. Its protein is CASYLQTGTEAFF.

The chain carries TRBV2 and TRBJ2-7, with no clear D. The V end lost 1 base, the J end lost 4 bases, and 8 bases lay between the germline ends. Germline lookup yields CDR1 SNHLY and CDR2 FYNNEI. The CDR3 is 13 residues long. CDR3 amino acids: CASSEGMEYEQYF. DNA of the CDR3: TGTGCCAGCAGTGAAGGGATGGAGTACGAGCAGTACTTC.

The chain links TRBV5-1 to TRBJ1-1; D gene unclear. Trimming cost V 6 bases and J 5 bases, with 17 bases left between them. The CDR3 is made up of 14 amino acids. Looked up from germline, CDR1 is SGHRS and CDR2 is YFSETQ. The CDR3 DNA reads TGCGCCAGCACCCGGCGGGGAGTAGGTACTGAAGCTTTCTTT. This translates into CASTRRGVGTEAFF.

The CDR3 DNA reads as TGTGCCAGCAGCTTAGGGCAACGCAATGGCTACACCTTC. Its translation: CASSLGQRNGYTF. The V call is TRBV7-9, the J call TRBJ1-2; no reliable D call. Between the trimmed V and J ends, which lost 1 base and 6 bases, there was a span of 9 bases. CDR3 size: 13 residues. CDR1 is SEHNR and CDR2 is FQNEAQ in the germline V gene (reference sequence). Full variable domain (outside the CDR3, taken from reference TRBV7-9 and TRBJ1-2): DTGVSQNPRHKITKRGQNVTFRCDPISEHNRLYWYRQTLGQGPEFLTYFQNEAQLEKSRLLSDRFSAERPKGSFSTLEIQRTEQGDSAMYLCASSLGQRNGYTFGSGTRLTVV.

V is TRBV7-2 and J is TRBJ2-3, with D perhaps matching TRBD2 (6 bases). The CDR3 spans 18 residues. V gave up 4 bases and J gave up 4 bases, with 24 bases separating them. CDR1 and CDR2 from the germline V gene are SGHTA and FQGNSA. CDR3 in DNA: TGTGCCAGCAGCTCCCCTATATACACGGCCGGAGGGGCAGATACGCAGTATTTT. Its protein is CASSSPIYTAGGADTQYF.

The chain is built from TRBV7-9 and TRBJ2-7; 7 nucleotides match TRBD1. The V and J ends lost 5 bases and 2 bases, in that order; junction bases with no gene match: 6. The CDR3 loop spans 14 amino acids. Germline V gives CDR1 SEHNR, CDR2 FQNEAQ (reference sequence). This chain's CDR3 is CASSLRDRAYEQYF. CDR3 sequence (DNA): TGTGCCAGCAGCCTCCGGGACAGAGCCTACGAGCAGTACTTC.

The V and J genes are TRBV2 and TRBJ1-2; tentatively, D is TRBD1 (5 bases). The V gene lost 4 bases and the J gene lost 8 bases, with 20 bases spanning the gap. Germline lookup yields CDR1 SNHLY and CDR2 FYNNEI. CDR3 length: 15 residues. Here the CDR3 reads CASSGGGGSSGGYTF. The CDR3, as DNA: TGTGCCAGCAGTGGGGGCGGGGGATCTTCGGGGGGCTACACCTTC.

Here the CDR3 reads CASSFYRARRDNEKLFF. DNA for the CDR3: TGTGCCAGCAGTTTCTACAGGGCCCGACGTGATAATGAAAAACTGTTTTTT. V is TRBV28 and J is TRBJ1-4; possibly TRBD1 for D (6 bases). The germline V gene has CDR1 MDHEN and CDR2 SYDVKM. The CDR3 contains 17 residues. The germline V and J ends were trimmed by 3 bases and 4 bases, with 18 bases remaining between them.

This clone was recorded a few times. CDR3 bases: TGCGCCAGCAGCTTGGGTGGGGCTCGGGGCAATCAGCCCCAGCATTTT. It yields the protein CASSLGGARGNQPQHF. The rearrangement uses TRBV5-1 and TRBJ1-5; tentatively, D is TRBD1 (5 bases). CDR3 length: 16 residues. Germline CDR1 and CDR2: SGHRS and YFSETQ. Trimming pared 0 bases from V and 2 bases from J, leaving 12 bases between.

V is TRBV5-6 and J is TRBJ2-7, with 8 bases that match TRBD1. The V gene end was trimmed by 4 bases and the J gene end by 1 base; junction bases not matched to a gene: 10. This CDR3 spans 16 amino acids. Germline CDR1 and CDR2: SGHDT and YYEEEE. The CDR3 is CASSLFRDRFSYEQYF. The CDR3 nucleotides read TGTGCCAGCAGCCTTTTTCGGGACAGGTTTTCCTACGAGCAGTACTTC.

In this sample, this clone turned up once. The CDR3 DNA reads TGTGCCAGCAACGCCGAGAGCAATCAGCCCCAGCATTTT. Encoded protein: CASNAESNQPQHF. The gene calls are TRBV2 and TRBJ1-5; D remains unclear. This CDR3 contains 13 residues. V was shortened by 7 bases and J by 1 base, with 8 bases between the two germline ends. CDR1 is SNHLY and CDR2 is FYNNEI in the germline V gene. Variable domain in full (rest from reference TRBV2 and TRBJ1-5): EPEVTQTPSHQVTQMGQEVILRCVPISNHLYFYWYRQILGQKVEFLVSFYNNEISEKSEIFDDQFSVERPDGSNFTLKIRSTKLEDSAMYFCASNAESNQPQHFGDGTRLSIL.

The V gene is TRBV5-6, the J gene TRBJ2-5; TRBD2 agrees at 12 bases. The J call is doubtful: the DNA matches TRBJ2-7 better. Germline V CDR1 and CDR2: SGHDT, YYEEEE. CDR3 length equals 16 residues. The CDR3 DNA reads TGTGCCAGCAGCGTTCTAAGACTAGCGGGGGCCTACGAGCAGTACTTC. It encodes CASSVLRLAGAYEQYF.